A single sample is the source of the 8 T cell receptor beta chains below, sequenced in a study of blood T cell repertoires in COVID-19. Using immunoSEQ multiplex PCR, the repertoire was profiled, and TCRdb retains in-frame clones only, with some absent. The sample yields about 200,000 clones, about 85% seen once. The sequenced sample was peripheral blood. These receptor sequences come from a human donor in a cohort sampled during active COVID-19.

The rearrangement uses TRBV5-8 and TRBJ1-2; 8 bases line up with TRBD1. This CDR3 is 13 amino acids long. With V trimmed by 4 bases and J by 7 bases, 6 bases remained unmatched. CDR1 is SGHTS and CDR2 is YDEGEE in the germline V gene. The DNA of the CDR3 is TGTGCCAGCAGCACGGACAGGGACCTTGGCTACACCTTC. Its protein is CASSTDRDLGYTF. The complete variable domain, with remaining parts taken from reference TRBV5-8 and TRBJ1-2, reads EAGVTQSPTHLIKTRGQQATLRCSPISGHTSVYWYQQALGLGLQFLLWYDEGEERNRGNFPPRFSGRQFPNYSSELNVNALELEDSALYLCASSTDRDLGYTFGSGTRLTVV.

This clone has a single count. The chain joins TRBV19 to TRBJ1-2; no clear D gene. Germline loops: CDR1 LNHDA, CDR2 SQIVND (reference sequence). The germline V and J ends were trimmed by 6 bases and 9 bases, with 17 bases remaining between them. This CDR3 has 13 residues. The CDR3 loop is CASSLHVLGSYTF. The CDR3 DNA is TGTGCCAGTAGCCTCCACGTCCTCGGGAGCTACACCTTC.

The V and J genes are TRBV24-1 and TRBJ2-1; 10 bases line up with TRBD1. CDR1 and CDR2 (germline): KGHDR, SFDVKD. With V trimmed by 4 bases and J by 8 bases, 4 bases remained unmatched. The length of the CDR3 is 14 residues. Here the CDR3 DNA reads TGTGCCACCAGTGACTCGACAGGGGGCGATGAGCAGTTCTTC. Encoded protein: CATSDSTGGDEQFF.

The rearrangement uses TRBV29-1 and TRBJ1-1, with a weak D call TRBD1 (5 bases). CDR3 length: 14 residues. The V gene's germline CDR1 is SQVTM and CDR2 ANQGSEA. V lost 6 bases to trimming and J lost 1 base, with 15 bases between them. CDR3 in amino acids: CSVKPGLENTEAFF. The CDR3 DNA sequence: TGCAGCGTGAAACCGGGACTAGAGAACACTGAAGCTTTCTTT.

CDR3 DNA: TGTGCCAGCAGACACACTAGCGGGAGCACAGATACGCAGTATTTT. Residues: CASRHTSGSTDTQYF. This chain uses TRBV2 with TRBJ2-3; 9 nucleotides line up with TRBD2. CDR1 is SNHLY and CDR2 is FYNNEI in the germline V gene. V shed 6 bases, J shed 0 bases, and the junction held 4 bases outside the gene matches. This CDR3 has 15 amino acids.

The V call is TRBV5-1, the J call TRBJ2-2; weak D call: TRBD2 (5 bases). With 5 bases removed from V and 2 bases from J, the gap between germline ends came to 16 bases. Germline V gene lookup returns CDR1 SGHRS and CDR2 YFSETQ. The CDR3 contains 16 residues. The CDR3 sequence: CASRNTREGNTGELFF. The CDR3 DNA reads TGCGCCAGCAGGAACACCCGAGAGGGCAACACCGGGGAGCTGTTTTTT. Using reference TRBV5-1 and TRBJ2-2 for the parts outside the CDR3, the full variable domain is KAGVTQTPRYLIKTRGQQVTLSCSPISGHRSVSWYQQTPGQGLQFLFEYFSETQRNKGNFPGRFSGRQFSNSRSEMNVSTLELGDSALYLCASRNTREGNTGELFFGEGSRLTVL.

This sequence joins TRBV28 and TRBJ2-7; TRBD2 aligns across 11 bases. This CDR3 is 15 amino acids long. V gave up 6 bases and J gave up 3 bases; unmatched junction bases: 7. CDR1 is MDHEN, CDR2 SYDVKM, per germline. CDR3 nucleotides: TGTGCCAGCAGACATACTAGCGGGAGAGGCTACGAGCAGTACTTC. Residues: CASRHTSGRGYEQYF.

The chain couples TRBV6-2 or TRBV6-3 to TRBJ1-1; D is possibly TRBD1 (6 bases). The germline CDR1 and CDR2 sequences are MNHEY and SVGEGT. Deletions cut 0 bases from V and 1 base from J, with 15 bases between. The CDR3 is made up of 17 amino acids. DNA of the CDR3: TGTGCCAGCAGTTACTCAATCGGGGGGCTGGCGAACACTGAAGCTTTCTTT. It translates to CASSYSIGGLANTEAFF.